This T cell receptor (beta chain) emerged from a study of T-cell reconstitution after alpha-beta-depleted transplantation in children. This clonotype was counted many times. The CDR3 covers 13 residues. The germline V and J ends were trimmed by 6 bases and 3 bases, with 11 bases remaining between them. It was with unique molecular identifiers that the TCRbeta library was prepared. MiXCR, applied by TCRdb to the PCR reads, yields one record per CDR3 protein. The repertoire holds a few hundred thousand distinct CDR3 sequences, with about 8.8% as singletons. The specimen comprised PBMCs from the stem cell graft donor, sampled from the stem cell graft. This sequence originates from a human donor who donated a stem cell graft to a child with SCID. The chain recombines TRBV12-3 or TRBV12-4 with TRBJ1-1, with D possibly matching TRBD1 (6 bases). This chain's CDR3 is CASSLNRDTEAFF. In DNA form, the CDR3 reads TGTGCCAGCAGCTTGAACAGGGACACTGAAGCTTTCTTT.